This TCR beta chain was retrieved from a study of T cells in Graves' hyperthyroidism and ophthalmopathy. Per the germline V gene, CDR1 is SGHRS and CDR2 is YFSETQ. This CDR3 has 14 amino acids. The J segment lost 7 bases and the V segment lost 4 bases, leaving 3 bases of the junction unmatched. Concerning this clonotype: Its matching antigen is unknown.

Newly diagnosed hyperthyroidism, duration under 2 months, in patients aged 18 to 65. General observations from the study: Most clonotypes that expanded in the thyroid above 0.001 also showed up in blood.

It was RNA transcripts that yielded the amplified TCR beta CDR3 regions. A first-round RT-PCR of the TCR CDR3 used the HTBI primer set. TCRdb redid the calling of the multiplex PCR reads with MiXCR, one entry per CDR3 protein. The sample shows 370,000 or so distinct CDR3 sequences, about 13% of them seen only once. The rearrangement uses TRBV5-1 and TRBJ1-4; TRBD1 agrees at 11 bases. This sequence was found in a man aged 25-45 years with Graves' hyperthyroidism that later progressed to Graves' ophthalmopathy. Sequencing was carried out using blood. The CDR3 DNA follows: TGCGCCAGCAGCACGGACAGGGGGCGTGAAAAACTGTTTTTT. Its translation is CASSTDRGREKLFF. The full variable domain, in which reference TRBV5-1 and TRBJ1-4 provide the parts outside the CDR3, is KAGVTQTPRYLIKTRGQQVTLSCSPISGHRSVSWYQQTPGQGLQFLFEYFSETQRNKGNFPGRFSGRQFSNSRSEMNVSTLELGDSALYLCASSTDRGREKLFFGSGTQLSVL.